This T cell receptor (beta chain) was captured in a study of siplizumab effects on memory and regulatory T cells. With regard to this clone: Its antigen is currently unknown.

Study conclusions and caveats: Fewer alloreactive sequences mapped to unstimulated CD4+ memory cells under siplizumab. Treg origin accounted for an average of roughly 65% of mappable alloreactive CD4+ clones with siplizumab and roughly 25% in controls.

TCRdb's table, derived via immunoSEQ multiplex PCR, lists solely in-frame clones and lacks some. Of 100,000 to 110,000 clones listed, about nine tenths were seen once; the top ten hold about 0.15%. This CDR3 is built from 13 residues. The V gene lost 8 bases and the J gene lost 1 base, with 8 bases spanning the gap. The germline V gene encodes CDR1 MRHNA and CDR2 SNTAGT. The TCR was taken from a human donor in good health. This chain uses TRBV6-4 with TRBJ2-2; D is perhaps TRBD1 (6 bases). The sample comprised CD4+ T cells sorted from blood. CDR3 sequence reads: CASSGQNTGELFF. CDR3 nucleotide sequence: TGTGCCAGCTCGGGACAGAACACCGGGGAGCTGTTTTTT.